This TCR beta chain comes out of a study of T-cell memory formation after mild COVID-19. The overall study: The two donors had largely donor-specific TCR clusters. General study findings and limits: In pre-infection memory, a portion of responding clones appeared, which suggested that cross-reactive memory joined. The study found balanced CD4/CD8 in clones contracting day 15 to 85 and a CD4+ lean in later expanders.

Deletions cut 0 bases from V and 6 bases from J, with 21 bases between. The CDR3 extends over 17 amino acids. The germline CDR1 and CDR2 sequences are SGHDT and YYEEEE. Amplification by 5'RACE using constant-segment primers produced TCR alpha and TCR beta cDNA libraries that carried sample barcodes and UMIs. TCRdb re-derived calls from the 5' RACE reads in MiXCR, one entry per CDR3 protein. Of about 270,000 distinct CDR3 sequences detected, more than 15% appear once; the ten largest clones hold 23%. A remark on this clonotype: The antigen is unknown.

The clonotype comes from a man younger than 35 who had mild COVID-19 (a few samples of this study predate the infection). Cell type and time point are not known. The gene calls are TRBV5-6 and TRBJ1-1; D might be TRBD1 (5 bases). The sequenced sample consisted of PBMCs or a T cell subset sorted from them (not recorded which). CDR3 coding DNA: TGTGCCAGCAGCTTGGTCGGCAGGGAAAGGGGAAACCCTGAAGCTTTCTTT. This encodes CASSLVGRERGNPEAFF.